One and the same sample provided the 7 T cell receptor beta chains below, sequenced in a study of cytomegalovirus exposure and HLA in healthy donors. PCR involved 60 Vbeta and 13 Jbeta primers. Data came from immunoSEQ multiplex PCR; TCRdb stores just in-frame clones and leaves some out. The sample table sets out some 130,000 clones. What was sequenced was PBMCs. The receptor set was obtained from a man between 18 and 29 years old in good health and CMV-seronegative.

This rearrangement joins TRBV9 to TRBJ1-1; D is possibly TRBD1 (5 bases). Germline V gene data show CDR1 as SGDLS and CDR2 as YYNGEE. The CDR3 spans 14 residues. V dropped 4 bases and J dropped 5 bases, with 15 bases sitting between them. CDR3 sequence reads: CASSTPQGGTEAFF. CDR3 sequence (DNA): TGTGCCAGCAGCACCCCGCAGGGAGGAACTGAAGCTTTCTTT.

About this clone itself: The identical CDR3 is also encoded by other nucleotide sequences in the sample. This sequence joins TRBV7-3 and TRBJ2-3, with a tentative D call TRBD2 (6 bases). Germline CDR1 reads SGHTA; CDR2 reads FQGTGA. V lost 4 bases and J lost 0, with 8 bases in between. The CDR3 has 14 residues. CDR3 bases: TGTGCCAGCAGCTCCGGGACTAGCACAGATACGCAGTATTTT. It is translated as CASSSGTSTDTQYF.

The chain joins TRBV6-5 to TRBJ2-4, with 10 bases matching TRBD2. Germline CDR1 is MNHEY and CDR2 is SVGAGI. Trimming took 4 bases from V and 1 from J; bases not matched to a gene: 4. This CDR3 has 16 residues. The DNA for the CDR3 is TGTGCCAGCAGTTTTTCGGGACTAGCGGCCAAAAACATTCAGTACTTC. As protein: CASSFSGLAAKNIQYF.

This chain joins TRBV18 and TRBJ1-1; 7 bases agree with TRBD1. Germline V lookup: CDR1 KGHSH, CDR2 LQKENI. V lost 4 bases to trimming and J lost 1 base; unmatched junction nucleotides: 0. CDR3 length: 13 amino acids. The CDR3 DNA follows: TGTGCCAGCTCACGGGACAGGAACACTGAAGCTTTCTTT. Residues: CASSRDRNTEAFF. Using reference TRBV18 and TRBJ1-1 for the parts outside the CDR3, the full variable domain is NAGVMQNPRHLVRRRGQEARLRCSPMKGHSHVYWYRQLPEEGLKFMVYLQKENIIDESGMPKERFSAEFPKEGPSILRIQQVVRGDSAAYFCASSRDRNTEAFFGQGTRLTVV.

The chain joins TRBV6-5 to TRBJ2-5, with D possibly matching TRBD1 (6 bases). With the DNA end fitting TRBJ2-7 better, the J assignment may be wrong. Germline V CDR1 and CDR2: MNHEY, SVGAGI. CDR3 size: 16 residues. CDR3 amino acids: CASSYSSIRGSYEQYF. CDR3 nucleotides: TGTGCCAGCAGTTACTCGTCTATCAGGGGCTCCTACGAGCAGTACTTC.

The chain carries TRBV15 and TRBJ2-7, with D perhaps matching TRBD1 (6 bases). Trimming removed 1 base from V and 5 bases from J, with 24 bases in between. Germline values: CDR1 LNHNV, CDR2 YYDKDF (reference sequence). The CDR3 has 18 amino acids. CDR3 sequence reads: CATSRGFFTRRGDHEQYF. DNA for the CDR3: TGTGCCACCAGCAGAGGGTTCTTTACGCGCAGGGGAGACCACGAGCAGTACTTC.

This sequence joins TRBV29-1 and TRBJ1-1; no definite D call. Trimming left V 5 bases short and J 0 bases short, with 4 bases between. CDR1 and CDR2 (germline): SQVTM, ANQGSEA. The CDR3 is made up of 11 amino acids. The CDR3 DNA follows: TGCAGCGTTCCCGTGAACACTGAAGCTTTCTTT. Translation gives CSVPVNTEAFF. Full variable domain (missing parts from reference TRBV29-1 and TRBJ1-1): SAVISQKPSRDICQRGTSLTIQCQVDSQVTMMFWYRQQPGQSLTLIATANQGSEATYESGFVIDKFPISRPNLTFSTLTVSNMSPEDSSIYLCSVPVNTEAFFGQGTRLTVV.